This TCR beta chain was sequenced in a study of blood T cell repertoires in COVID-19. At the level of the study: Samples representing acute and convalescent COVID-19 were sourced from the United States, Italy and Spain. T cells, B-cell-depleted T cells, or PBMCs provided the cDNA or gDNA that served as material.

With V trimmed by 3 bases and J by 2 bases, 5 bases remained unmatched. Germline CDR1 is SGHTA and CDR2 is FQGNSA. The length of the CDR3 is 15 residues. How the authors handled the data: Amplifying reference gene primers gave estimates of nucleated cell counts. Profiled with immunoSEQ multiplex PCR; TCRdb holds only in-frame clones, not every one. V, J and clone size are those of that table, while D and trimming were read from the DNA. The table has roughly 250,000 clones, roughly 88% seen once; the top ten hold approximately 0.8%. The TCR originated in a woman in her thirties with acute or convalescent COVID-19. The sample was peripheral blood. The chain links TRBV7-2 to TRBJ2-5; 8 nucleotides align to TRBD1. Here the CDR3 reads CASSLRTGIQETQYF. In DNA, the CDR3 is TGTGCCAGCAGCTTGAGGACAGGGATACAAGAGACCCAGTACTTC.